This is a list of T cell receptor beta chains from one sample in a study of cytomegalovirus exposure and HLA in healthy donors. The repertoire was sequenced with immunoSEQ multiplex PCR; TCRdb's copy has only in-frame clones and lacks some. Among about 130,000 clones listed, around 76% were seen once. Sequencing was carried out using PBMCs. The receptors shown here come from a woman aged 50 to 65 in good health and CMV-seronegative. CDR3s include the opening cysteine and the closing phenylalanine or tryptophan. Fields, in order: D gene, V gene, J gene, clone size, CDR3 DNA, CDR3 protein. The D gene is left open where the match is weak. Size tells how often a clone was seen (once, few, many) or the class of an expanded clone, and some rows leave it out.

>NA|TRBV5-1|TRBJ2-2|NA
TGCGCCAGCAGCTTACAGGGTTCCGGGGAGCTGTTTTTT
CASSLQGSGELFF
>NA|TRBV6-5|TRBJ2-5|NA
TGTGCCAGCAGCCCATTGGACTTATGGGAGACCCAGTACTTC
CASSPLDLWETQYF
>TRBD1|TRBV6-1|TRBJ1-2|NA
TGTGCCAGCAGAGGAGGACAGGGGTCTTTTGGCTACACCTTC
CASRGGQGSFGYTF
>TRBD1|TRBV25-1|TRBJ2-3|NA
TGTGCCAGCAGTGACCTCGGGACAGGACCATCAGATACGCAGTATTTT
CASSDLGTGPSDTQYF
>NA|TRBV14|TRBJ2-2|NA
TGTGCCAGCAGCCAAGATCTTGTAGCCACCGGGGAGCTGTTTTTT
CASSQDLVATGELFF
>TRBD2|TRBV5-1|TRBJ2-3|NA
TGCGCCAGCAGCTTGTTAGCGGGAATGGTAGATACGCAGTATTTT
CASSLLAGMVDTQYF
>TRBD1|TRBV6-5|TRBJ2-7|NA
TGTGCCAGCAGACCTGGACAGGGCTACGAGCAGTACTTC
CASRPGQGYEQYF
>NA|TRBV19|TRBJ2-3|NA
TGTGCCAGTGGGTTGACAGGCGCCCGCACAGATACGCAGTATTTT
CASGLTGARTDTQYF
>NA|TRBV9|TRBJ1-3|NA
TGTGCCAGCAGCCCCACGGGGGGGCTCGGAAACACCATATATTTT
CASSPTGGLGNTIYF
>NA|TRBV4-3|TRBJ2-3|few
TGCGCCAGCAGCCACGGGCGGGACAGTGACTCCACAGATACGCAGTATTTT
CASSHGRDSDSTDTQYF
>TRBD2|TRBV18|TRBJ2-1|NA
TGTGCCAGCTCACCCAGAAGCGGGAGGGTAAATGAGCAGTTCTTC
CASSPRSGRVNEQFF
>NA|TRBV19|TRBJ2-3|once
TGTGCCAGTAAGGGGGGAGGGAGCTCGGTCGGCACAGATACGCAGTATTTT
CASKGGGSSVGTDTQYF
>NA|TRBV6-1|TRBJ2-1|NA
TGTGCCAGCAGCCGGGACTACAATGAGCAGTTCTTC
CASSRDYNEQFF
>TRBD1|TRBV11-3|TRBJ2-1|NA
TGTGCCAGCAGCCTACCTCGAACAGGGGGAGAGTACAATGAGCAGTTCTTC
CASSLPRTGGEYNEQFF
>TRBD1|TRBV5-1|TRBJ2-1|NA
TGCGCCAGCAGTTCGGGACAGGGACTTTACAATGAGCAGTTCTTC
CASSSGQGLYNEQFF
>NA|TRBV7-3|TRBJ1-1|NA
TGTGCCAGCAGCTCGTCAGGGGATCGGACTGAAGCTTTCTTT
CASSSSGDRTEAFF
>NA|TRBV6-5|TRBJ2-7|NA
TGTGCCAGCAGATCTCGACAGACCTCCTACGAGCAGTACTTC
CASRSRQTSYEQYF
>TRBD1|TRBV28|TRBJ2-7|NA
TGTGCCAGCAGGAGAGGACAGGGTCAGTACTTC
CASRRGQGQYF
>TRBD1|TRBV6-1|TRBJ2-7|NA
TGTGCCAGCAGGGGTACAGGGGACGAGCAGTACTTC
CASRGTGDEQYF
>NA|TRBV7-3|TRBJ1-4|few
TGTGCCAGCAGCTTAGGGTTCGTGGGTACCGGGAAACTGTTTTTT
CASSLGFVGTGKLFF
>NA|TRBV6-1|TRBJ1-5|NA
TGTGCCAGCAGTGACGGACTCAATCAGCCCCAGCATTTT
CASSDGLNQPQHF
>NA|TRBV7-2|TRBJ2-6|NA
TGTGCCAGCAGCTTAGTCAGGCCAAGCTCTGGGGCCAACGTCCTGACTTTC
CASSLVRPSSGANVLTF
>NA|TRBV4-3|TRBJ2-3|NA
TGCGCCAGCAGCCAAGTAGCGGCCAGACGCACAGATACGCAGTATTTT
CASSQVAARRTDTQYF
>NA|TRBV18|TRBJ2-7|NA
TGTGCCAGCTCACCGAGACCGGGTCCCTACGAGCAGTACTTC
CASSPRPGPYEQYF
>TRBD2|TRBV4-3|TRBJ2-5|once
TGCGCCAGCAGCCAAGATTTGGTAGCGGGAGAGACCCAGTACTTC
CASSQDLVAGETQYF
>TRBD1|TRBV6-1|TRBJ1-1|NA
TGTGCCAGCAGTGCCCAGGGGGCAAACACTGAAGCTTTCTTT
CASSAQGANTEAFF
>NA|TRBV28|TRBJ1-2|NA
TGTGCCAGCAGCATCCCTCGGTATGGCTACACCTTC
CASSIPRYGYTF